This TCR beta chain comes out of a study of CD8 T cells in ankylosing spondylitis. The study's findings and limits: Blood from ankylosing spondylitis patients appeared to carry a characteristic eight-variant TCR beta motif.

About this clonotype itself: Its antigen is currently unknown.

TCRdb passed the 5' RACE reads through MiXCR, listing each CDR3 protein once. Among 800,000 to 900,000 distinct CDR3 sequences listed, 12% were seen once. Sequencing used blood, either unsorted or a sorted T cell fraction (not recorded which). The clonotype comes from a male donor with ankylosing spondylitis.

The CDR3 reads CASRSRNTGELFF. CDR3 nucleotide sequence: TGCGCCAGCAGGTCGAGGAACACCGGGGAGCTGTTTTTT. The V gene is TRBV5-1, the J gene TRBJ2-2; D remains ambiguous. Trimming took off 5 bases at V and 1 base at J, with 6 bases between the two ends. Germline-derived CDR1 and CDR2 are SGHRS and YFSETQ. The CDR3 covers 13 residues.